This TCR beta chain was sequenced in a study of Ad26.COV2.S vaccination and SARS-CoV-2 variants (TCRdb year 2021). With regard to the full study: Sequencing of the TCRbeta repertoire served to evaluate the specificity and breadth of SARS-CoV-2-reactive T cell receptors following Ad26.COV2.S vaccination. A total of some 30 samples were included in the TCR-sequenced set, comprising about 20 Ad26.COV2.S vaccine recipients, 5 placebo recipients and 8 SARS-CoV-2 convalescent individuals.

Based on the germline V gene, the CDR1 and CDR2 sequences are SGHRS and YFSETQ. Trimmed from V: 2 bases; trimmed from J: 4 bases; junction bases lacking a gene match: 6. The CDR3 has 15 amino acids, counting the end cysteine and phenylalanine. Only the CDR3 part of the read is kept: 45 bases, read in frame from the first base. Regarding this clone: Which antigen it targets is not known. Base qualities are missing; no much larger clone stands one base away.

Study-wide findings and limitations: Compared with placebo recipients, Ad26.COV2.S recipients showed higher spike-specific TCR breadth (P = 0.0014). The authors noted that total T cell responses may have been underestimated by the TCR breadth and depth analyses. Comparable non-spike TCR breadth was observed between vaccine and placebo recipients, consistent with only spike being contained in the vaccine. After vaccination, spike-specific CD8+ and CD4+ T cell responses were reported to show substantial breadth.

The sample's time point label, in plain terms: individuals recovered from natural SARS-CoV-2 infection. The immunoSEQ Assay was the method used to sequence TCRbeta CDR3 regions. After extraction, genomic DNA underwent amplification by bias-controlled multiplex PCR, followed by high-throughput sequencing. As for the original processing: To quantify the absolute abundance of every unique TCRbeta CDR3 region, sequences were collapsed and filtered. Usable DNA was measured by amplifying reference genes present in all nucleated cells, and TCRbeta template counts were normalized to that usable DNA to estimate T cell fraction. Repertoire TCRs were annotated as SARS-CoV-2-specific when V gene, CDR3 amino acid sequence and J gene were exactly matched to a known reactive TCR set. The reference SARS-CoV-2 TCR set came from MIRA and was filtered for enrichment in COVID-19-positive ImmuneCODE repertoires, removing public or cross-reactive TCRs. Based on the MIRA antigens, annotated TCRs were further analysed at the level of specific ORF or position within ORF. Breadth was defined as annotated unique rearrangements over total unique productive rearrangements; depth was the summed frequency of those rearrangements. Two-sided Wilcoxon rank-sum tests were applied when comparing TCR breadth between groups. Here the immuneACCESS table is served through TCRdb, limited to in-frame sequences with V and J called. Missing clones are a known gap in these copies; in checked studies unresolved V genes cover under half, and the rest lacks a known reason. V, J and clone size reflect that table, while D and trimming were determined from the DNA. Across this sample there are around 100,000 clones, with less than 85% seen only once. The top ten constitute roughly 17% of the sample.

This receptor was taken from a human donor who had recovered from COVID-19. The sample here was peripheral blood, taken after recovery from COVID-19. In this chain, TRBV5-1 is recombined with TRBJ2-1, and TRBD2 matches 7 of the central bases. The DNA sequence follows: TGCGCCAGCAGCTTCGCTGCGGGGGAGTACAATGAGCAGTTCTTC. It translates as CASSFAAGEYNEQFF. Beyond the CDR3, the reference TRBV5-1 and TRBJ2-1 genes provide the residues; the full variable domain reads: KAGVTQTPRYLIKTRGQQVTLSCSPISGHRSVSWYQQTPGQGLQFLFEYFSETQRNKGNFPGRFSGRQFSNSRSEMNVSTLELGDSALYLCASSFAAGEYNEQFFGPGTRLTVL.